The rows below give T cell receptor beta chains drawn from one sample of a study of blood T cell repertoires in COVID-19. Measured with immunoSEQ multiplex PCR; TCRdb has only the in-frame clones, and not every one. In the table there are 250,000 to 350,000 clones, around nine tenths of which are singletons. Sequencing was carried out using peripheral blood. The source of these receptors is a woman in her 70s with COVID-19, enrolled during active disease. CDR3s include the opening cysteine and the closing phenylalanine or tryptophan. The order of the fields is V gene, clone size, J gene, D gene, CDR3 length, CDR3 DNA, CDR3 protein. The D gene is left open where the match is weak. The size entry is marked missing in some rows and otherwise reads once, few, many or a size class.

>TRBV9|-|TRBJ1-5|-|12
TGTGCCAGCAGCTCCCCGGGGCAGCCCCAGCATTTT
CASSSPGQPQHF
>TRBV7-2|-|TRBJ2-7|TRBD2|15
TGTGCCAGCAGCCCAGAGGGACTAGCGGGTTCCGAGCAGTACTTC
CASSPEGLAGSEQYF
>TRBV19|-|TRBJ2-2|TRBD1|15
TGTGCCAGTAGTATTCAGGGGGCAGGCACCGGGGAGCTGTTTTTT
CASSIQGAGTGELFF
>TRBV4-1|few|TRBJ2-4|TRBD1|15
TGCGCCAGCAGCCTTAACCCCGGGACAGGGGGCATTCAGTACTTC
CASSLNPGTGGIQYF
>TRBV27|-|TRBJ1-1|TRBD1|16
TGTGCCAGCAGTCCGTTCCTGGGACAGGGGATCACTGAAGCTTTCTTT
CASSPFLGQGITEAFF
>TRBV5-6|-|TRBJ2-2|-|17
TGTGCCAGCAGCTTGGCGGGTACATCCCTCGGTACCGGGGAGCTGTTTTTT
CASSLAGTSLGTGELFF
>TRBV5-1|-|TRBJ2-7|TRBD1|16
TGCGCCAGCAGCTCGAGACAGGGAATTACTTCCTACGAGCAGTACTTC
CASSSRQGITSYEQYF
>TRBV19|-|TRBJ1-1|TRBD1|14
TGTGCCAGTTCAATACAGGGGGGGATCACTGAAGCTTTCTTT
CASSIQGGITEAFF
>TRBV29-1|once|TRBJ2-2|-|15
TGCAGCGTTGTCAGTGCGGCCGCGAACACCGGGGAGCTGTTTTTT
CSVVSAAANTGELFF
>TRBV19|-|TRBJ1-2|TRBD1|16
TGTGCCAGTAGTATTTTCCTCGGGACAGGGAACTATGGCTACACCTTC
CASSIFLGTGNYGYTF
>TRBV19|-|TRBJ1-3|-|13
TGTGCCAGTTCGACAGGCTCTGGAAACACCATATATTTT
CASSTGSGNTIYF
>TRBV9|-|TRBJ1-4|-|16
TGTGCCAGCAGCGTAGGAGGCGGCCCAACTAATGAAAAACTGTTTTTT
CASSVGGGPTNEKLFF
>TRBV12-3/TRBV12-4|-|TRBJ1-1|-|12
TGTGCCAGCAGTCTTCAGAGGACTGAAGCTTTCTTT
CASSLQRTEAFF
>TRBV19|-|TRBJ1-1|-|13
TGTGCCAGTAGTATTACCAGGGGTCACCAAGCTTTCTTT
CASSITRGHQAFF
>TRBV18|once|TRBJ2-5|-|16
TGTGCCAGCTCACCGCGGGGGCCCTCTTCGGGGGAGACCCAGTACTTC
CASSPRGPSSGETQYF
>TRBV6-2/TRBV6-3|-|TRBJ2-1|TRBD2|18
TGTGCCAGCAGTTACTACGGACTAGCGGGGAGCTCCTACAATGAGCAGTTCTTC
CASSYYGLAGSSYNEQFF
>TRBV24-1|-|TRBJ2-3|TRBD2|17
TGTGCCACCAGTGATCCCGGACTAGCGGGGGGGCGAGATACGCAGTATTTT
CATSDPGLAGGRDTQYF
>TRBV5-6|-|TRBJ1-2|-|14
TGTGCCAGCAGCCCCGGGTTCGGAACGGTAGGCTACACCTTC
CASSPGFGTVGYTF
>TRBV4-3|-|TRBJ2-3|-|13
TGCGCCAGCAGCCAAGAGGCCGGGGATACGCAGTATTTT
CASSQEAGDTQYF
>TRBV3-1/TRBV3-2|-|TRBJ2-5|-|14
TGTGCCAGCAGGAAAAGGGGGGGGGAAGAGACCCAGTACTTC
CASRKRGGEETQYF
>TRBV5-6|many|TRBJ1-2|TRBD1|14
TGTGCCAGCAGCTATTCCGGGACAGGCGGTGGCTACACCTTC
CASSYSGTGGGYTF
>TRBV3-1/TRBV3-2|-|TRBJ2-1|-|16
TGTGCCAGCAGCAAACGAGGGGCAGGGGTTTACAATGAGCAGTTCTTC
CASSKRGAGVYNEQFF
>TRBV7-2|once|TRBJ2-6|TRBD1|18
TGTGCCAGCAGCTTACGTCGACAGGGGGCAGCGGGGGCCAACGTCCTGACTTTC
CASSLRRQGAAGANVLTF
>TRBV2|few|TRBJ1-5|TRBD1|16
TGTGCCAGCAGTGGAGCGACAGGGGGCGGTAATCAGCCCCAGCATTTT
CASSGATGGGNQPQHF
>TRBV28|-|TRBJ2-1|-|16
TGTGCCAGCAGTCGAGGACTCGCCGCATCCTACAATGAGCAGTTCTTC
CASSRGLAASYNEQFF
>TRBV10-3|-|TRBJ2-2|-|15
TGTGCCATCAGTGAACGACAGGGAGGTTCCGGGGAGCTGTTTTTT
CAISERQGGSGELFF
>TRBV28|once|TRBJ1-1|TRBD1|16
TGTGCCAGCAGTTGGGACAGGCGAGTCATGAACACTGAAGCTTTCTTT
CASSWDRRVMNTEAFF
>TRBV4-1|-|TRBJ2-1|TRBD2|15
TGCGCCAGCTGCCGACTAGCGGGGGGTTACAATGAGCAGTTCTTC
CASCRLAGGYNEQFF
>TRBV28|-|TRBJ2-1|TRBD1|15
TGTGCCAGCAGTTTAGTGGACAGGAGTTACAATGAGCAGTTCTTC
CASSLVDRSYNEQFF
>TRBV11-2|-|TRBJ2-2|TRBD1|16
TGTGCCAGCAGCTTAGTCAGGGGGCGCAACACCGGGGAGCTGTTTTTT
CASSLVRGRNTGELFF
>TRBV4-2|once|TRBJ2-7|-|15
TGTGCCAGCAGCCAAGGGACATATTACTCCTACGAGCAGTACTTC
CASSQGTYYSYEQYF
>TRBV7-2|-|TRBJ2-7|-|14
TGTGCCAGCAGCTTAGGTACAGGCAGCGGGGAGCAGTACTTC
CASSLGTGSGEQYF
>TRBV19|-|TRBJ1-6|-|13
TGTGCCAGTAGAGACAGGTTGAATTCACCCCTCCACTTT
CASRDRLNSPLHF
>TRBV4-1|-|TRBJ2-5|-|14
TGCGCCAGCAGCCGGCTTCTAGGGGAAGAGACCCAGTACTTC
CASSRLLGEETQYF
>TRBV12-5|-|TRBJ1-1|-|12
TGTGCTAGTGGTTTTGAGGGCACTGAAGCTTTCTTT
CASGFEGTEAFF
>TRBV6-1|-|TRBJ1-3|-|16
TGTGCCAGCAGTGAAGCGCACCACAGCTCTGGAAACACCATATATTTT
CASSEAHHSSGNTIYF
>TRBV7-9|-|TRBJ2-5|-|15
TGTGCCAGCAGCTTAGTTACAGGGATGGGGGAGACCCAGTACTTC
CASSLVTGMGETQYF
>TRBV24-1|-|TRBJ1-1|TRBD1|12
TGTGCCACCAGTGATCTGGACAGGCAAGCTTTCTTT
CATSDLDRQAFF
>TRBV20-1|-|TRBJ2-7|TRBD2|14
TGCAGTGCTAGTGGTGTAGCGGGGACCTACGAGCAGTACTTC
CSASGVAGTYEQYF
>TRBV2|-|TRBJ2-3|-|15
TGTGCCAGCAGTGAAAGGGGCGGGGGCCTAGATACGCAGTATTTT
CASSERGGGLDTQYF
>TRBV4-1|-|TRBJ2-7|TRBD1|16
TGCGCCAGCAGCCAAGAGCAGGGACAGAACTCCTACGAGCAGTACTTC
CASSQEQGQNSYEQYF
>TRBV6-4|once|TRBJ1-1|-|14
TGTGCCAGCAGTGACTCGAGGCAGAGCACTGAAGCTTTCTTT
CASSDSRQSTEAFF
>TRBV7-6|once|TRBJ1-5|-|12
TGTGCCAGCAGCTTACTGTTTATGCCCCAGCATTTT
CASSLLFMPQHF
>TRBV4-2|-|TRBJ1-5|-|16
TGTGCCAGCAGCCAAGATGCGGGGGAGGGCAATCAGCCCCAGCATTTT
CASSQDAGEGNQPQHF
>TRBV30|few|TRBJ2-7|-|14
TGTGCCTGGAGTGTATTGTCAGGGGCGGGCGAGCAGTACTTC
CAWSVLSGAGEQYF
>TRBV7-6|-|TRBJ2-5|-|16
TGTGCCAGCAGACTTAGATATCAGGGGATCCAAGAGACCCAGTACTTC
CASRLRYQGIQETQYF
>TRBV3-1/TRBV3-2|-|TRBJ2-1|-|15
TGTGCCAGCAGCCAAGCGACGGGGACTTCCTTAAAGCAGTTCTTC
CASSQATGTSLKQFF
>TRBV6-6|-|TRBJ1-2|TRBD1|15
TGTGCCAGCAGTAGATTACAGGGGTTGGGTTATGGCTACACCTTC
CASSRLQGLGYGYTF
>TRBV7-9|-|TRBJ1-1|-|13
TGTGCCAGCAGCTTAGTCGAGGGCACTGAAGCTTTCTTT
CASSLVEGTEAFF
>TRBV21-1|-|TRBJ2-5|-|15
TGTGCCAGCAGCAAACGGGACAGGGAGACTGAGACCCAGTACTTC
CASSKRDRETETQYF
>TRBV6-6|-|TRBJ1-1|-|14
TGTGCCAGCAGTTGGCCGGGGGGCGGGACTGAAGCTTTCTTT
CASSWPGGGTEAFF
>TRBV29-1|-|TRBJ1-4|-|13
TGCAGCGTTGGCCAGGCCGGGGGGGAAAAACTGTTTTTT
CSVGQAGGEKLFF
>TRBV30|-|TRBJ1-5|-|14
TGTGCCTGGAGTCGGGGATTCAGCAATCAGCCCCAGCATTTT
CAWSRGFSNQPQHF
>TRBV3-1/TRBV3-2|few|TRBJ2-7|TRBD2|15
TGTGCCAGCAGCCAAGCCAGCGGGGGGATCTACGAGCAGTACTTC
CASSQASGGIYEQYF